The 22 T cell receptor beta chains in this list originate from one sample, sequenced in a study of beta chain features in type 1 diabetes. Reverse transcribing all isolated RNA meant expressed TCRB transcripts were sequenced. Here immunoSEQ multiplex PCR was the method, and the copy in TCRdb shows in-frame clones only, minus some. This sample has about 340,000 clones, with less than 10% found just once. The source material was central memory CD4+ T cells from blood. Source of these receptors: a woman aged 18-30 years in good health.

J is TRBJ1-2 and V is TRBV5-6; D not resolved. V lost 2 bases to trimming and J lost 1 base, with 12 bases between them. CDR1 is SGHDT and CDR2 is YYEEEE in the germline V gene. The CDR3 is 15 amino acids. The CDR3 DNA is TGTGCCAGCAGCTTAAGAGCCGTTTTTAACTATGGCTACACCTTC. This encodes CASSLRAVFNYGYTF.

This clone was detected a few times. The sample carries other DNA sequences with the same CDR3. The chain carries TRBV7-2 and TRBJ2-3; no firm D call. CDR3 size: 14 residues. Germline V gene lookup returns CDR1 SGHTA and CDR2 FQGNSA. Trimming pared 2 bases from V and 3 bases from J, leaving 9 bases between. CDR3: CASSLNGRTDTQYF. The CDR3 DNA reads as TGTGCCAGCAGCTTAAATGGTCGGACAGATACGCAGTATTTT.

The CDR3 DNA is TGTGCCAGCAGCTTAGCAGTAAGGGTGGGACCAGATACGCAGTATTTT. This gives the protein CASSLAVRVGPDTQYF. The chain recombines TRBV7-6 with TRBJ2-3; D possibly uses TRBD1 or TRBD2 (5 bases each). V was clipped by 0 bases and J by 4 bases, with 14 bases between them. In germline, CDR1 is SGHVS, CDR2 FNYEAQ. The CDR3 extends over 16 amino acids.

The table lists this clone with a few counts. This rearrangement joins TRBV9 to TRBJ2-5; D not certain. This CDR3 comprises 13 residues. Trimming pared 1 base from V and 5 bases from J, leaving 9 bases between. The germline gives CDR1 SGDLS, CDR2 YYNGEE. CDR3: CASSVSPWETQYF. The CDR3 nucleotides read TGTGCCAGCAGCGTAAGTCCCTGGGAGACCCAGTACTTC.

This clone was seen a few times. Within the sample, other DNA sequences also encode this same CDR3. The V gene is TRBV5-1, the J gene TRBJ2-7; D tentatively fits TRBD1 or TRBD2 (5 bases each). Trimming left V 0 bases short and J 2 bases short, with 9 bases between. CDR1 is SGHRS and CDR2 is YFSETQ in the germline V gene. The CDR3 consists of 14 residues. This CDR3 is CASSLGDGTYEQYF. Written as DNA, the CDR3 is TGCGCCAGCAGCTTGGGGGACGGTACCTACGAGCAGTACTTC. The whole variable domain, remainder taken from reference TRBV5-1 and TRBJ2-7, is KAGVTQTPRYLIKTRGQQVTLSCSPISGHRSVSWYQQTPGQGLQFLFEYFSETQRNKGNFPGRFSGRQFSNSRSEMNVSTLELGDSALYLCASSLGDGTYEQYFGPGTRLTVT.

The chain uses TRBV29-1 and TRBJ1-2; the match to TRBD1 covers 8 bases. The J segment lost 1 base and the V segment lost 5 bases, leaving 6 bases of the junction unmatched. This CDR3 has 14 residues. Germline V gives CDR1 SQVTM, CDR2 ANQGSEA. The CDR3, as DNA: TGCAGCGTTCAGGCCGACAGGGGTAACTATGGCTACACCTTC. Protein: CSVQADRGNYGYTF. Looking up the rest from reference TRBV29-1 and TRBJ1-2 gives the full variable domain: SAVISQKPSRDICQRGTSLTIQCQVDSQVTMMFWYRQQPGQSLTLIATANQGSEATYESGFVIDKFPISRPNLTFSTLTVSNMSPEDSSIYLCSVQADRGNYGYTFGSGTRLTVV.

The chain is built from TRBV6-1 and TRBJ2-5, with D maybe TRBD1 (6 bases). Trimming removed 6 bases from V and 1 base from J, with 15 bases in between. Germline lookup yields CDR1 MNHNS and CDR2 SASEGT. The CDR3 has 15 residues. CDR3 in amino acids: CASRIQGTSQETQYF. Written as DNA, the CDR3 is TGTGCCAGCAGAATCCAAGGGACAAGCCAAGAGACCCAGTACTTC.

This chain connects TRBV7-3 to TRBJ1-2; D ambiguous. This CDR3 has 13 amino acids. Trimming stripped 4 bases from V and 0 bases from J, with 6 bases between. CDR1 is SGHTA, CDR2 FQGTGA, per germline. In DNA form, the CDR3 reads TGTGCCAGCAGCTCCGCAGCTAACTATGGCTACACCTTC. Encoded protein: CASSSAANYGYTF.

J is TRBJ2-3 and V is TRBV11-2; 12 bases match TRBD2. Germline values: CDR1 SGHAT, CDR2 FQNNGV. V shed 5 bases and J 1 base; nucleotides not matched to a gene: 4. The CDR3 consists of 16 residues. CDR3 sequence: CASSPRLAGGTDTQYF. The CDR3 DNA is TGTGCCAGCAGCCCCCGACTAGCGGGAGGCACAGATACGCAGTATTTT.

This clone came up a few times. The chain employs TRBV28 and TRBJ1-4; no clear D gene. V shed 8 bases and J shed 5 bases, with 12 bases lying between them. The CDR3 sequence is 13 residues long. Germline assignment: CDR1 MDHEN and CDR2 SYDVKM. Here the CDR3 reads CASQVLGNEKLFF. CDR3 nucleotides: TGTGCCAGCCAAGTTTTAGGAAATGAAAAACTGTTTTTT.

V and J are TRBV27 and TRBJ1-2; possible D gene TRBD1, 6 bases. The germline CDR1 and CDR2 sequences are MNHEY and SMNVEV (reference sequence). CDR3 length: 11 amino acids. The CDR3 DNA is TGTGACGGGGGCACTTTCTATGGCTACACCTTC. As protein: CDGGTFYGYTF.

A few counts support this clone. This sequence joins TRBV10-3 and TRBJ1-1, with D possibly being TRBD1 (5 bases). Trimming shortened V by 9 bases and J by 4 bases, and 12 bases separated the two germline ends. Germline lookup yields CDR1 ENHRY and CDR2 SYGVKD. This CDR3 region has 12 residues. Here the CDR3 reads CAIRGAGTEAFF. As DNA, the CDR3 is TGTGCCATTAGGGGCGCGGGCACTGAAGCTTTCTTT.

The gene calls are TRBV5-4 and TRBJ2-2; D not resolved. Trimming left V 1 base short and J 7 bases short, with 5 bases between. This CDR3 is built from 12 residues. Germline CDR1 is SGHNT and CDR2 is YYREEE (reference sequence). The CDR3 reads CASSLYRGELFF. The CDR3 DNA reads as TGTGCCAGCAGCTTGTATCGCGGGGAGCTGTTTTTT.

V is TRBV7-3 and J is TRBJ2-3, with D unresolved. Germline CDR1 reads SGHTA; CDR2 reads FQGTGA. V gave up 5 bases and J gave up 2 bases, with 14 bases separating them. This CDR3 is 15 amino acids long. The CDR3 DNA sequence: TGTGCCAGCAGCGATTTGGGCGAGACCACAGATACGCAGTATTTT. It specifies CASSDLGETTDTQYF.

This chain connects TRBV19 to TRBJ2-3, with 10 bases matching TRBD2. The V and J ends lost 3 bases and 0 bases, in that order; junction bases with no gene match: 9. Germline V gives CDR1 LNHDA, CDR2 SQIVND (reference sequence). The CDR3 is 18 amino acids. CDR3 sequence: CASSIQLAGWASTDTQYF. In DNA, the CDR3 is TGTGCCAGTAGTATTCAACTAGCGGGATGGGCTAGCACAGATACGCAGTATTTT.

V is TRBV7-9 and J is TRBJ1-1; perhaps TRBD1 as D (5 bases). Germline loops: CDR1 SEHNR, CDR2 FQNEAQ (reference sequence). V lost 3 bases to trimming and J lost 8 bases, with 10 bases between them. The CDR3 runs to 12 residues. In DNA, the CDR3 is TGTGCCAGCAGCTTTCAGGGCTTGGAAGCTTTCTTT. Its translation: CASSFQGLEAFF.

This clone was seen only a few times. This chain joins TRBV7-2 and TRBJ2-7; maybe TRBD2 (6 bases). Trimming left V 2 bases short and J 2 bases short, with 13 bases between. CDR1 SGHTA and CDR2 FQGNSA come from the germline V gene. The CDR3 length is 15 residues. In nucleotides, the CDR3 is TGTGCCAGCAGCTTACAAGGGACTTTAACCTACGAGCAGTACTTC. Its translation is CASSLQGTLTYEQYF.

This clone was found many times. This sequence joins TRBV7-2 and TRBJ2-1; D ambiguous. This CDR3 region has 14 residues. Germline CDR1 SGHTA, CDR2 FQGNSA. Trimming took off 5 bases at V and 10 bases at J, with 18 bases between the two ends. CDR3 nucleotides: TGTGCCAGCAGCCCTCATTGGGGTCGTAAGGAGCAGTTCTTC. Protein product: CASSPHWGRKEQFF.

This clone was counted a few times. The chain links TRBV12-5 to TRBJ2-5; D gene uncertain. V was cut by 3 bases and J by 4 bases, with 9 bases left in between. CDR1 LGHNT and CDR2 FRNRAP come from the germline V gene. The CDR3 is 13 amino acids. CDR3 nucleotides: TGTGCTAGTGGTTTAGGTTCTAGAGAGACCCAGTACTTC. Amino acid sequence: CASGLGSRETQYF. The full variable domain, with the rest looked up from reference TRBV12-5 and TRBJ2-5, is DARVTQTPRHKVTEMGQEVTMRCQPILGHNTVFWYRQTMMQGLELLAYFRNRAPLDDSGMPKDRFSAEMPDATLATLKIQPSEPRDSAVYFCASGLGSRETQYFGPGTRLLVL.

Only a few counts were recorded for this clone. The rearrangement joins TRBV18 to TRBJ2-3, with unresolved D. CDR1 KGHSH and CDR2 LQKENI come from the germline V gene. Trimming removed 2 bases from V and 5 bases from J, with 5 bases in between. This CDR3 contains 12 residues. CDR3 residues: CASSPTQDTQYF. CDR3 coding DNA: TGTGCCAGCTCACCAACGCAAGATACGCAGTATTTT.

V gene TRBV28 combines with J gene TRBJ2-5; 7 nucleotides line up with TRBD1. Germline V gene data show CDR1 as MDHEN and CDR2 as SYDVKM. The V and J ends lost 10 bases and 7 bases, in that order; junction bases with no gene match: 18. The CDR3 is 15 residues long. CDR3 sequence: CATSRGLNHKGTQYF. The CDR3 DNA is TGTGCCACCTCAAGGGGGCTAAATCACAAGGGGACCCAGTACTTC.

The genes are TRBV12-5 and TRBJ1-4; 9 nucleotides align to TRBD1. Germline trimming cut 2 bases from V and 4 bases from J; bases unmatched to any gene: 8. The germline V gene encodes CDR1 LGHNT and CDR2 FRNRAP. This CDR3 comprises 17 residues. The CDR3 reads CASGLLITGGFNEKLFF. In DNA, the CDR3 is TGTGCTAGTGGTTTGTTAATAACAGGGGGCTTTAATGAAAAACTGTTTTTT.